What follows are 11 T cell receptor beta chains derived from one specimen sequenced in a study of cytomegalovirus exposure and HLA in healthy donors. Sequenced by immunoSEQ multiplex PCR; TCRdb stores in-frame clones only, minus some. The table lists 120,000 or so clones, around 90% of them singletons. Sequencing was done on a sample of PBMCs. These receptors came from a woman under 30 in good health and CMV-seronegative.

The table lists this clone with a count of one. J is TRBJ2-7 and V is TRBV7-9, with 9 nucleotides matching TRBD1. This CDR3 is built from 12 residues. Germline V gives CDR1 SEHNR, CDR2 FQNEAQ (reference sequence). V was pared by 5 bases and J by 5 bases, with 1 base of the junction left unmatched. Here the CDR3 DNA reads TGTGCCAGCAGCCGGGACAGGGACGAGCAGTACTTC. It codes for CASSRDRDEQYF. The full variable domain, in which reference TRBV7-9 and TRBJ2-7 provide the parts outside the CDR3, is DTGVSQNPRHKITKRGQNVTFRCDPISEHNRLYWYRQTLGQGPEFLTYFQNEAQLEKSRLLSDRFSAERPKGSFSTLEIQRTEQGDSAMYLCASSRDRDEQYFGPGTRLTVT.

V gene TRBV29-1 combines with J gene TRBJ1-2; TRBD1 might be the D (6 bases). This CDR3 region has 12 residues. The V and J ends lost 7 bases and 7 bases respectively, with 16 bases between them. From germline, CDR1 is SQVTM and CDR2 ANQGSEA. The CDR3 DNA follows: TGCAGCGACAGGGTATTTCTGGGTGGCTACACCTTC. Amino acid sequence: CSDRVFLGGYTF.

The V gene is TRBV28, the J gene TRBJ1-2, with a weak D call TRBD1 (6 bases). V was trimmed by 7 bases and J by 7 bases, leaving 19 bases between them. The germline CDR1 and CDR2 sequences are MDHEN and SYDVKM. This CDR3 is 14 amino acids long. This chain's CDR3 is CASKTPGGAGGYTF. CDR3 nucleotide sequence: TGTGCCAGCAAGACGCCGGGGGGGGCAGGTGGCTACACCTTC.

This sequence joins TRBV4-2 and TRBJ2-4; perhaps TRBD2 as D (6 bases). Germline V gene data show CDR1 as LGHNA and CDR2 as YNFKEQ. V lost 3 bases and J lost 9, with 15 bases in between. The CDR3 length is 14 residues. As DNA, the CDR3 is TGTGCCAGCAGCCAGGGGGATTTAGCGGCCATTCAGTACTTC. It encodes CASSQGDLAAIQYF.

The chain couples TRBV7-9 to TRBJ2-7; D unresolved. The CDR3 is 13 residues long. The germline CDR1 and CDR2 sequences are SEHNR and FQNEAQ (reference sequence). The germline V and J ends were trimmed by 3 bases and 2 bases, with 8 bases remaining between them. CDR3 DNA: TGTGCCAGCAGCTTTTCACAGACCTACGAGCAGTACTTC. Its translation: CASSFSQTYEQYF. Full variable domain (remainder filled in from reference TRBV7-9 and TRBJ2-7): DTGVSQNPRHKITKRGQNVTFRCDPISEHNRLYWYRQTLGQGPEFLTYFQNEAQLEKSRLLSDRFSAERPKGSFSTLEIQRTEQGDSAMYLCASSFSQTYEQYFGPGTRLTVT.

The chain joins TRBV6-1 to TRBJ1-5; a weak D match, TRBD1 (6 bases). Germline V CDR1 and CDR2: MNHNS, SASEGT. The CDR3 is 15 amino acids. Deletions cut 2 bases from V and 4 bases from J, with 12 bases between. This chain's CDR3 is CASSERGTENQPQHF. As DNA, the CDR3 is TGTGCCAGCAGTGAAAGGGGGACGGAAAATCAGCCCCAGCATTTT.

The chain recombines TRBV11-2 with TRBJ2-1; weak D call: TRBD2 (6 bases). The V end was cut by 4 bases, the J end by 16 bases, with 14 bases between. The CDR3 has 11 amino acids. Germline V CDR1 and CDR2: SGHAT, FQNNGV. The CDR3 nucleotides read TGTGCCAGCAGCTCCCGCGGGGCAGAATTCTTC. Its protein is CASSSRGAEFF.

V usage is TRBV4-2 and J usage is TRBJ2-7; TRBD2 agrees at 10 bases. The V gene end was trimmed by 3 bases and the J gene end by 3 bases; junction bases not matched to a gene: 5. Germline CDR1 is LGHNA and CDR2 is YNFKEQ. There are 15 residues in the CDR3. The chain's CDR3 is CASSQDTSGIYEQYF. DNA for the CDR3: TGTGCCAGCAGCCAGGACACTAGCGGGATCTACGAGCAGTACTTC.

DNA of the CDR3: TGTGCCAGCAGCTCCCCCCGGCAGGGGCCCTACGAGCAGTACTTC. The encoded protein is CASSSPRQGPYEQYF. The V call is TRBV13, the J call TRBJ2-7, with D possibly being TRBD1 (6 bases). Germline CDR1 and CDR2: PRHDT and FYEKMQ (reference sequence). Between the trimmed V and J ends, which lost 4 bases and 2 bases, there was a span of 15 bases. The CDR3 loop spans 15 amino acids.

In this sample, this clone turned up once. The chain combines TRBV9 with TRBJ2-1; 15 nucleotides line up with TRBD2. Germline values: CDR1 SGDLS, CDR2 YYNGEE. CDR3 length equals 17 residues. Germline trimming cut 2 bases from V and 1 base from J; bases unmatched to any gene: 1. The CDR3 sequence is CASSVGLAGGSYNEQFF. The CDR3 coding sequence is TGTGCCAGCAGCGTGGGACTAGCGGGAGGTTCCTACAATGAGCAGTTCTTC.

The V gene is TRBV6-4, the J gene TRBJ2-3; possibly TRBD2 for D (5 bases). The CDR3 is 15 residues long. V lost 0 bases and J lost 4, with 11 bases in between. Germline CDR1 MRHNA, CDR2 SNTAGT. CDR3 in amino acids: CASSDSAEGPDTQYF. CDR3 nucleotides: TGTGCCAGCAGTGACTCGGCCGAGGGCCCAGATACGCAGTATTTT.